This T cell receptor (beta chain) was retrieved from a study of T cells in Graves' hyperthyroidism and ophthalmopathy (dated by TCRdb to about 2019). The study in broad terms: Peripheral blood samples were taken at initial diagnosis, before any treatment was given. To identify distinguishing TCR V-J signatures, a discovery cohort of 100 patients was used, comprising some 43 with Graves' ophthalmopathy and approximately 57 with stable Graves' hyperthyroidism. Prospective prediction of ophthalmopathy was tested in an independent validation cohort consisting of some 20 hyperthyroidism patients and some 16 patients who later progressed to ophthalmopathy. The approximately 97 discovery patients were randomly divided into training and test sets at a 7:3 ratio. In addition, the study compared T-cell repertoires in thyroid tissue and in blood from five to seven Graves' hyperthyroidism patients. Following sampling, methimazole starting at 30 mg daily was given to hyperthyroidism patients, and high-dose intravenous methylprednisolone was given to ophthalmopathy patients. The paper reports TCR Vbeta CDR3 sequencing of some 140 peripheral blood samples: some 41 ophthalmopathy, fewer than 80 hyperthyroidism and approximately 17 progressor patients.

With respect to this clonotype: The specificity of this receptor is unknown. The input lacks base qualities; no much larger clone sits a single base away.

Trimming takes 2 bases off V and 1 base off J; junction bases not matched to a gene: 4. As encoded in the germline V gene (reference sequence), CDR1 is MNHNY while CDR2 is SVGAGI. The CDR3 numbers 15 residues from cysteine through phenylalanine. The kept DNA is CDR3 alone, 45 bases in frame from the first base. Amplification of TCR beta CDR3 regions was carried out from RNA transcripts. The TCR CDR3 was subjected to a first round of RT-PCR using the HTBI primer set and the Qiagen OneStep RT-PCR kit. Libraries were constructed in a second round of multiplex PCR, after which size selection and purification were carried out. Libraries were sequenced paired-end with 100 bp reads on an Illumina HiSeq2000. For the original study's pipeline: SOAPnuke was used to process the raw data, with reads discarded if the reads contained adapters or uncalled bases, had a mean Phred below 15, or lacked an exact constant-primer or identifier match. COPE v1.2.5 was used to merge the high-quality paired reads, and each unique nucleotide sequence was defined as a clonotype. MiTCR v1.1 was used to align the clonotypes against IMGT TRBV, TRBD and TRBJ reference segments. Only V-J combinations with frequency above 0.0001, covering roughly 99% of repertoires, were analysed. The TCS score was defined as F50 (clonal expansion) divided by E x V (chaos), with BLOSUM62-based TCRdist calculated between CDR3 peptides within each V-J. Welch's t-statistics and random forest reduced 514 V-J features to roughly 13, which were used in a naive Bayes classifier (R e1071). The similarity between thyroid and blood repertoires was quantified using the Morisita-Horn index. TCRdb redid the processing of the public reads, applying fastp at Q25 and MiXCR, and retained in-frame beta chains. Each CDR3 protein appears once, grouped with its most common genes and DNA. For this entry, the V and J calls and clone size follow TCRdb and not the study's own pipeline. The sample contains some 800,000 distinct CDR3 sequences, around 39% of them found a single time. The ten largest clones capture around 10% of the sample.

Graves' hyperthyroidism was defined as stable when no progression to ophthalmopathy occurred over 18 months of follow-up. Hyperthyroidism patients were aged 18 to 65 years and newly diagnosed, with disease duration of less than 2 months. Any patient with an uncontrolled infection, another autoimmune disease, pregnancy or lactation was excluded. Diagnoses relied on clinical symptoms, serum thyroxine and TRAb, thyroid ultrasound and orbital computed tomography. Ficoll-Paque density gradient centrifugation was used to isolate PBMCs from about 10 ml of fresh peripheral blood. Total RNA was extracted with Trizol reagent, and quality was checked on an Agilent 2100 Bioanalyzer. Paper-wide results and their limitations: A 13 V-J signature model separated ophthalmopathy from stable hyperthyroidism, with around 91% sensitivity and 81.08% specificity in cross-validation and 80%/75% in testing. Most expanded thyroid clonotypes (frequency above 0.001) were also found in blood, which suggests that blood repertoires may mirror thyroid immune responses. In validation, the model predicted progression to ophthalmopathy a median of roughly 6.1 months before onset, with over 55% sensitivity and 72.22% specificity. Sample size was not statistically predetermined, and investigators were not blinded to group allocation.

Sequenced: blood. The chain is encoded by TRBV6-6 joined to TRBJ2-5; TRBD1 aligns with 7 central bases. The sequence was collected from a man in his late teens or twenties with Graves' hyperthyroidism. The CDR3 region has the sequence CASSYGWTGQETQYF. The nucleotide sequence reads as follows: TGTGCCAGCAGTTACGGCTGGACAGGCCAAGAGACCCAGTACTTC.